Following are 22 T cell receptor beta chains from one sample sequenced in a study of T cell responses to AZD1222 COVID-19 vaccine. Some clones are missing from TCRdb's copy, which holds only in-frame ones; the method was immunoSEQ multiplex PCR. The sample contains tens of thousands of clones, about 88% of which appear only once. Sequences were derived from peripheral blood, sampled on day 0 of AZD1222 vaccination. The receptors shown here come from an adult in good health.

The rearrangement joins TRBV6-5 to TRBJ2-4; perhaps TRBD1 as D (6 bases). The CDR3 is 14 amino acids. Trimming removed 1 base from V and 8 bases from J, with 12 bases in between. The germline V gene has CDR1 MNHEY and CDR2 SVGAGI. CDR3 in amino acids: CASSYYSEGDIQYF. CDR3 coding DNA: TGTGCCAGCAGTTACTATAGTGAGGGGGACATTCAGTACTTC.

Of note for this clone: The same CDR3 also results from other DNA sequences found in this sample. The gene calls are TRBV28 and TRBJ1-6; D gene ambiguous. V was clipped by 3 bases and J by 5 bases, with 5 bases between them. This CDR3 spans 13 amino acids. Germline V gene lookup returns CDR1 MDHEN and CDR2 SYDVKM. As DNA, the CDR3 is TGTGCCAGCAGTTTGAGTGATAATTCACCCCTCCACTTT. Protein: CASSLSDNSPLHF.

Only a few counts were recorded for this clone. The rearrangement joins TRBV7-2 to TRBJ1-1, with D possibly matching TRBD1 (5 bases). CDR3 length equals 13 residues. The V gene's germline CDR1 is SGHTA and CDR2 FQGNSA. V lost 4 bases and J lost 1, with 7 bases in between. The DNA of the CDR3 is TGTGCCAGCAGCTCACAGGCGAACACTGAAGCTTTCTTT. Translating gives CASSSQANTEAFF.

This clone was found once. At one end the junction does not follow the germline gene, possibly because of a read error. This chain connects TRBV7-8 to TRBJ1-1; 7 positions agree with TRBD1. The germline CDR1 and CDR2 sequences are SGHVS and FQNEAQ. This CDR3 contains 15 residues. Here the CDR3 reads CASSSPRDSYSPGTF. The CDR3, as DNA: TGTGCCAGCAGCTCCCCCCGGGACAGCTACAGCCCTGGAACTTTT.

The CDR3 here is CASSQDAPGVNTEAFF. In nucleotides, the CDR3 is TGTGCCAGCAGCCAAGATGCGCCGGGGGTGAACACTGAAGCTTTCTTT. V usage is TRBV3-1 (or the pseudogene TRBV3-2) and J usage is TRBJ1-1; D may be TRBD1 (5 bases). V dropped 0 bases and J dropped 0 bases, with 11 bases sitting between them. The CDR3 is 16 residues long. Germline CDR1 LGHDT, CDR2 YNNKEL (reference sequence).

This clone was detected a few times. This rearrangement joins TRBV19 to TRBJ2-1; D may correspond to TRBD1 or TRBD2 (5 bases each). V was trimmed by 4 bases and J by 6 bases, leaving 10 bases between them. CDR3 length: 13 residues. Germline CDR1 is LNHDA and CDR2 is SQIVND (reference sequence). This CDR3 is CASSSRDGNEQFF. The CDR3 coding sequence is TGTGCCAGTAGTAGCCGGGACGGCAATGAGCAGTTCTTC.

The J gene is TRBJ1-2, the V gene TRBV28; D gene ambiguous. This CDR3 spans 14 amino acids. The V end lost 3 bases, the J end lost 0 bases, and 8 bases lay between the germline ends. Germline V lookup: CDR1 MDHEN, CDR2 SYDVKM. The CDR3 nucleotides are TGTGCCAGCAGTTTGGAACTAGCTAACTATGGCTACACCTTC. Translating it yields CASSLELANYGYTF.

The chain joins TRBV12-3 or TRBV12-4 to TRBJ1-1; D is unresolved. V lost 0 bases and J 3 bases, leaving 2 bases between the germline ends. The CDR3 loop spans 12 amino acids. The CDR3 DNA sequence: TGTGCCAGCAGTTTAGCGTACACTGAAGCTTTCTTT. It yields the protein CASSLAYTEAFF.

This clone was detected only once. This chain connects TRBV29-1 to TRBJ2-1, with 9 nucleotides matching TRBD1. V lost 5 bases and J lost 9; bases outside the gene matches: 20. Germline-derived CDR1 and CDR2 are SQVTM and ANQGSEA. CDR3 length equals 17 residues. The CDR3 sequence: CSVLNPGTGRVVSEQFF. For the CDR3, the DNA is TGCAGCGTTCTTAACCCCGGGACAGGGAGGGTAGTGAGTGAGCAGTTCTTC.

The genes are TRBV12-3 or TRBV12-4 and TRBJ2-2, with D possibly being TRBD1 (6 bases). The CDR3 covers 12 residues. Trimming left V 10 bases short and J 7 bases short, with 13 bases between. DNA for the CDR3: TGTGCCACATCGGGACAATTCGGGGAGCTGTTTTTT. This gives the protein CATSGQFGELFF.

This clone came up many times. The rearrangement links TRBV9 to TRBJ1-6; tentatively, D is TRBD1 (5 bases). Trimming removed 2 bases at V and 8 bases at J, with 11 bases between. The CDR3 is 14 residues long. Germline assignment: CDR1 SGDLS and CDR2 YYNGEE. This CDR3 reads CASSVRESDSPLHF. DNA of the CDR3: TGTGCCAGCAGCGTCAGGGAGTCGGATTCACCCCTCCACTTT.

CDR3 region: CASSQPLGAVNEQYF. CDR3 bases: TGTGCCAGCAGCCAACCCCTGGGGGCCGTCAACGAGCAGTACTTC. The rearrangement uses TRBV5-4 and TRBJ2-7; the D gene is possibly TRBD1 (6 bases). The CDR3 length is 15 residues. V shed 4 bases and J shed 5 bases, with 19 bases lying between them. Germline V gene lookup returns CDR1 SGHNT and CDR2 YYREEE (reference sequence).

This chain joins TRBV7-9 and TRBJ2-1; TRBD1 is a possible D gene (6 bases). Between the trimmed V and J ends, which lost 5 bases and 7 bases, there was a span of 18 bases. Germline V lookup: CDR1 SEHNR, CDR2 FQNEAQ (reference sequence). The CDR3 has 15 residues. CDR3 sequence (DNA): TGTGCCAGCAGCCCAAGGGGGATAGTAGCAAATGAGCAGTTCTTC. Translating gives CASSPRGIVANEQFF.

The chain employs TRBV5-1 and TRBJ1-1; TRBD1 matches 10 bases. Looked up from germline, CDR1 is SGHRS and CDR2 is YFSETQ. The length of the CDR3 is 16 residues. Unmatched junction bases numbered 13, after V lost 4 bases and J lost 7 bases. CDR3 loop: CASSLFPGQGSLEAFF. For the CDR3, the DNA is TGCGCCAGCAGCCTATTTCCGGGACAGGGGTCCCTTGAAGCTTTCTTT.

The J gene is TRBJ1-1, the V gene TRBV6-5; D uncertain. Trimming stripped 1 base from V and 2 bases from J, with 11 bases between. This CDR3 has 15 amino acids. The germline CDR1 and CDR2 sequences are MNHEY and SVGAGI. This CDR3 is CASSYFSLGNTEAFF. DNA for the CDR3: TGTGCCAGCAGTTACTTCAGCTTGGGTAACACTGAAGCTTTCTTT.

The chain links TRBV24-1 to TRBJ1-5; no firm D call. Germline V lookup: CDR1 KGHDR, CDR2 SFDVKD. V was pared by 5 bases and J by 6 bases, with 10 bases between. CDR3 length: 13 residues. In DNA form, the CDR3 reads TGTGCCACCAGTGTACGGGGAGCTCAGCCCCAGCATTTT. Residues: CATSVRGAQPQHF.

CDR3 nucleotides: TGCGCCAGCAGCTTGGATGCGGGGGCCTACAATGAGCAGTTCTTC. Its translation: CASSLDAGAYNEQFF. The gene calls are TRBV5-1 and TRBJ2-1; 7 positions match TRBD2. Unmatched junction bases numbered 2, after V lost 0 bases and J lost 2 bases. The CDR3 spans 15 residues. Germline CDR1 and CDR2: SGHRS and YFSETQ.

V is TRBV5-5 and J is TRBJ1-3; maybe TRBD1 (5 bases). The CDR3 is 13 residues long. Looked up from germline, CDR1 is SGHKS and CDR2 is YYEKEE (reference sequence). V was trimmed by 3 bases and J by 2 bases, leaving 6 bases between them. The CDR3 reads CASSSGAGNTIYF. In DNA, the CDR3 is TGTGCCAGCAGCTCGGGGGCTGGAAACACCATATATTTT.

V and J are TRBV7-2 and TRBJ2-3; the D gene is possibly TRBD2 (5 bases). V was shortened by 1 base and J by 6 bases, with 11 bases between the two germline ends. CDR1 is SGHTA and CDR2 is FQGNSA in the germline V gene. This CDR3 contains 14 residues. The CDR3 protein is CASSLGGPMDTQYF. As DNA, the CDR3 is TGTGCCAGCAGCTTAGGCGGGCCTATGGATACGCAGTATTTT.

This rearrangement joins TRBV11-2 to TRBJ2-1; either TRBD1 or TRBD2 may supply D (5 bases each). V lost 0 bases and J 6 bases, leaving 15 bases between the germline ends. The length of the CDR3 is 16 residues. Germline V CDR1 and CDR2: SGHAT, FQNNGV. This CDR3 reads CASSLDPGLSSNEQFF. DNA of the CDR3: TGTGCCAGCAGCTTAGATCCGGGGCTTTCGTCCAATGAGCAGTTCTTC. Looking up the rest from reference TRBV11-2 and TRBJ2-1 gives the full variable domain: EAGVAQSPRYKIIEKRQSVAFWCNPISGHATLYWYQQILGQGPKLLIQFQNNGVVDDSQLPKDRFSAERLKGVDSTLKIQPAKLEDSAVYLCASSLDPGLSSNEQFFGPGTRLTVL.

This sequence joins TRBV9 and TRBJ1-1; no firm D call. Germline loops: CDR1 SGDLS, CDR2 YYNGEE. V lost 0 bases to trimming and J lost 4 bases, with 10 bases between them. The CDR3 has 14 amino acids. This CDR3 reads CASSVAPTGTEAFF. DNA for the CDR3: TGTGCCAGCAGCGTAGCCCCTACTGGCACTGAAGCTTTCTTT.

The rearrangement links TRBV28 to TRBJ2-7; 7 bases line up with TRBD1. V gave up 6 bases and J gave up 0 bases; unmatched junction bases: 5. The CDR3 has 14 residues. Germline assignment: CDR1 MDHEN and CDR2 SYDVKM. The DNA for the CDR3 is TGTGCCAGCAGGCAGGGACAGTCCTCCTACGAGCAGTACTTC. It translates to CASRQGQSSYEQYF.